This TCR beta chain is drawn from a study of spatial heterogeneity in lung cancer. Across the whole study: For the average unique TCR and UMI combination, more than nine occurrences appeared in raw reads.

The ends were cut back, 3 bases at V and 9 bases at J, with 12 bases in the middle. This CDR3 has 13 amino acids. Time point indicated: sample taken at primary tumor resection. From tumor, nontumor lung or frozen PBMC, whole RNA was taken unsorted for sequencing. The donors were 72 patients with non-small cell lung cancer that was early-stage and untreated. TCRdb fed the 5' RACE reads into MiXCR, producing one record per CDR3 protein. The sample has 1,500 to 2,000 distinct CDR3 sequences; about 8.2% are singletons. By sample fraction, this clonotype is medium-sized (0.01 to 0.1%). Since it is a stray read in a library aimed at alpha chains, this beta chain has a size that is not meaningful.

The sequencing used normal lung tissue next to the tumor, collected at surgery. The gene calls are TRBV12-3 or TRBV12-4 and TRBJ1-5; D call uncertain. The sequence was collected from a male donor with early-stage non-small cell lung cancer. The CDR3 spells CASSFGRDWPQHF. The DNA for the CDR3 is TGTGCCAGCAGTTTCGGACGGGATTGGCCCCAGCATTTT.